This TCR beta chain was found in a study of early T cells in non-severe SARS-CoV-2 infection. Study-level information: Chains stayed unpaired after sequencing of bulk RNA from unsorted whole blood.

The sample holds a few counts of this clonotype. The antigen is unknown. Study results and caveats: VDJdb matching favored anti-spike CD8 responses, missing private and CD4 specificities.

cDNA molecules, individually, were tagged with unique molecular identifiers. TCRdb independently ran MiXCR on the 5' RACE reads; one entry per CDR3 protein. Among about 72,000 distinct CDR3 sequences, 10% were seen once, and the ten largest hold roughly 7.5%. Deletions cut 1 base from V and 0 bases from J, with 11 bases between. The V gene's germline CDR1 is SGHRS and CDR2 YFSETQ. The CDR3 extends over 15 amino acids. The chain joins TRBV5-1 to TRBJ2-7; either TRBD1 or TRBD2 may supply D (6 bases each). This sample comprised whole blood, obtained at baseline. This TCR was recovered from an adult who was a healthcare worker with PCR-confirmed SARS-CoV-2 infection or an uninfected control (not recorded which). Here the CDR3 DNA reads TGCGCCAGCAGCTTGAAGGGGGGCAGCTCCTACGAGCAGTACTTC. The encoded protein is CASSLKGGSSYEQYF. The variable domain in full, with the rest retrieved from reference TRBV5-1 and TRBJ2-7, is KAGVTQTPRYLIKTRGQQVTLSCSPISGHRSVSWYQQTPGQGLQFLFEYFSETQRNKGNFPGRFSGRQFSNSRSEMNVSTLELGDSALYLCASSLKGGSSYEQYFGPGTRLTVT.